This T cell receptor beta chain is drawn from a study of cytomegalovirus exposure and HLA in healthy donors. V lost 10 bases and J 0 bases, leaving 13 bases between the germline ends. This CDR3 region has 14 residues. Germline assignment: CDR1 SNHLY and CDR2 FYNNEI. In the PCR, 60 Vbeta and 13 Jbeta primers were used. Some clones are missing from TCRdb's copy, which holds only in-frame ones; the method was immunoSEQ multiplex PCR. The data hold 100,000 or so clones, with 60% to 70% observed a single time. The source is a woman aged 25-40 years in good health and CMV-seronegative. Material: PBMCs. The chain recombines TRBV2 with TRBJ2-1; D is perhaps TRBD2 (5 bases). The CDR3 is CATTDSFSYNEQFF. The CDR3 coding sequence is TGTGCCACCACGGACTCTTTCTCCTACAATGAGCAGTTCTTC.